These 20 T cell receptor beta chains came from one sample sequenced in a study of OX40 agonist ivuxolimab in advanced cancers. Assay: immunoSEQ multiplex PCR; the TCRdb copy retains only in-frame clones and omits some. The data show more than 50,000 clones, with about four fifths seen just once and approximately 2.3% held by the top ten. Sequences were derived from CD4+ or CD8+ T cells sorted from blood, sampled in a trial of the OX40 agonist ivuxolimab. The receptors derive from an adult with an advanced solid tumor such as melanoma, head and neck, liver or kidney cancer.

The rearrangement joins TRBV18 to TRBJ2-5, with 8 bases that match TRBD1. CDR1 is KGHSH, CDR2 LQKENI, per germline. CDR3 length: 15 residues. Trimming at V came to 5 bases and at J to 3 bases, leaving 8 bases not matched to a gene. CDR3 sequence reads: CASSSRTGKKETQYF. CDR3 nucleotides: TGTGCCAGCTCATCCCGGACAGGGAAGAAAGAGACCCAGTACTTC. The full variable domain, its missing parts supplied by reference TRBV18 and TRBJ2-5, is NAGVMQNPRHLVRRRGQEARLRCSPMKGHSHVYWYRQLPEEGLKFMVYLQKENIIDESGMPKERFSAEFPKEGPSILRIQQVVRGDSAAYFCASSSRTGKKETQYFGPGTRLLVL.

The rearrangement joins TRBV14 to TRBJ2-2, with 7 bases matching TRBD1. Germline assignment: CDR1 SGHDN and CDR2 FVKESK. The CDR3 extends over 15 amino acids. With 4 bases clipped from V and 7 bases from J, the junction kept 9 bases outside the gene matches. The CDR3 loop is CASSPTDRAGGELFF. The CDR3 DNA follows: TGTGCCAGCAGCCCGACTGACAGGGCCGGCGGGGAGCTGTTTTTT. The variable domain in full, completed from reference TRBV14 and TRBJ2-2, reads EAGVTQFPSHSVIEKGQTVTLRCDPISGHDNLYWYRRVMGKEIKFLLHFVKESKQDESGMPNNRFLAERTGGTYSTLKVQPAELEDSGVYFCASSPTDRAGGELFFGEGSRLTVL.

The chain has TRBV18 and TRBJ2-7, with a tentative D call TRBD1 (5 bases). V was shortened by 3 bases and J by 11 bases, with 14 bases between the two germline ends. The CDR3 covers 12 residues. CDR1 and CDR2 from the germline V gene are KGHSH and LQKENI. Here the CDR3 DNA reads TGTGCCAGCTCACCCCAGGGCGAGGCTAAGTACTTC. Protein: CASSPQGEAKYF. The full variable domain, completed using reference TRBV18 and TRBJ2-7, is NAGVMQNPRHLVRRRGQEARLRCSPMKGHSHVYWYRQLPEEGLKFMVYLQKENIIDESGMPKERFSAEFPKEGPSILRIQQVVRGDSAAYFCASSPQGEAKYFGPGTRLTVT.

CDR3 coding DNA: TGCGCCAGCAGCTTGGGGTCGGTGAACACTGAAGCTTTCTTT. This sequence encodes CASSLGSVNTEAFF. This rearrangement joins TRBV5-1 to TRBJ1-1; no clear D gene. Between the trimmed V and J ends, which lost 0 bases and 0 bases, there was a span of 6 bases. The CDR3 loop spans 14 amino acids. Germline V gene lookup returns CDR1 SGHRS and CDR2 YFSETQ.

V usage is TRBV10-3 and J usage is TRBJ2-3; D gene ambiguous. Germline CDR1 and CDR2: ENHRY and SYGVKD. The CDR3 is 13 residues long. Trimming shortened V by 5 bases and J by 0 bases, and 6 bases separated the two germline ends. CDR3 sequence: CAISTDSTDTQYF. For the CDR3, the DNA is TGTGCCATCAGTACCGACAGCACAGATACGCAGTATTTT.

The chain couples TRBV9 to TRBJ1-4; 7 nucleotides line up with TRBD1. CDR3 size: 15 residues. The V gene's germline CDR1 is SGDLS and CDR2 YYNGEE. The trim removed 4 bases at V and 8 bases at J, leaving 11 bases unmatched. The CDR3 coding sequence is TGTGCCAGCAGCCCTCGACAGGGTCCGGGGGAAAAACTGTTTTTT. Amino acids: CASSPRQGPGEKLFF.

The V and J genes are TRBV19 and TRBJ1-1, with 7 bases aligning to TRBD1. The CDR3 covers 14 residues. V shed 9 bases, J shed 5 bases, and the junction held 12 bases outside the gene matches. Germline loops: CDR1 LNHDA, CDR2 SQIVND (reference sequence). The CDR3 reads CASRPGQGETEAFF. As DNA, the CDR3 is TGTGCCAGCCGCCCCGGGCAGGGGGAAACTGAAGCTTTCTTT. The full variable domain, in which reference TRBV19 and TRBJ1-1 provide the parts outside the CDR3, is DGGITQSPKYLFRKEGQNVTLSCEQNLNHDAMYWYRQDPGQGLRLIYYSQIVNDFQKGDIAEGYSVSREKKESFPLTVTSAQKNPTAFYLCASRPGQGETEAFFGQGTRLTVV.

This clone is medium-sized (0.01 to 0.1%) by share. The rearrangement uses TRBV6-5 and TRBJ1-3; unclear D gene. Trimming removed 8 bases from V and 8 bases from J, with 16 bases in between. The CDR3 length is 13 residues. Germline CDR1 and CDR2: MNHEY and SVGAGI. The DNA for the CDR3 is TGTGCCAGCCACCGGCACTCCGGGGACACCATATATTTT. Protein product: CASHRHSGDTIYF.

The genes are TRBV11-2 and TRBJ2-1, with D uncertain. Germline V gene lookup returns CDR1 SGHAT and CDR2 FQNNGV. This CDR3 contains 14 residues. The V gene lost 5 bases and the J gene lost 6 bases, with 14 bases spanning the gap. The CDR3 reads CASSPSKSCNEQFF. DNA for the CDR3: TGTGCCAGCAGCCCTAGTAAAAGTTGCAATGAGCAGTTCTTC.

The rearrangement links TRBV5-4 to TRBJ2-7; 10 nucleotides line up with TRBD1. V lost 4 bases and J lost 2; bases outside the gene matches: 6. The germline gives CDR1 SGHNT, CDR2 YYREEE (reference sequence). The CDR3 spans 15 residues. The DNA for the CDR3 is TGTGCCAGCAGCCCCGACAGGGGGCCTCCCTACGAGCAGTACTTC. It translates to CASSPDRGPPYEQYF.

V gene TRBV5-1 combines with J gene TRBJ1-1; tentatively, D is TRBD1 (5 bases). This CDR3 has 13 amino acids. V was clipped by 5 bases and J by 0 bases, with 8 bases between them. Germline assignment: CDR1 SGHRS and CDR2 YFSETQ. The CDR3 region has the DNA TGCGCCAGCAGTCAGGGAATGAACACTGAAGCTTTCTTT. This sequence encodes CASSQGMNTEAFF.

This chain uses TRBV6-6 with TRBJ2-1, with 9 bases that match TRBD1. The trim removed 6 bases at V and 7 bases at J, leaving 7 bases unmatched. The length of the CDR3 is 14 residues. Germline V gene data show CDR1 as MNHNY and CDR2 as SVGAGI (reference sequence). The CDR3 sequence is CASRPGTGRNEQFF. The CDR3 DNA follows: TGTGCCAGCAGGCCCGGGACAGGGCGAAATGAGCAGTTCTTC.

The rearrangement joins TRBV30 to TRBJ2-1, with 11 bases that match TRBD2. CDR3 length: 16 amino acids. With V trimmed by 4 bases and J by 6 bases, 11 bases remained unmatched. Germline CDR1 is GTSNPN and CDR2 is SVGIG (reference sequence). CDR3 bases: TGTGCCTGGAATGTACCTACTAGCGGGAGCCCCAATGAGCAGTTCTTC. Residues: CAWNVPTSGSPNEQFF. Drawing the rest from reference TRBV30 and TRBJ2-1, the complete variable domain is SQTIHQWPATLVQPVGSPLSLECTVEGTSNPNLYWYRQAAGRGLQLLFYSVGIGQISSEVPQNLSASRPQDRQFILSSKKLLLSDSGFYLCAWNVPTSGSPNEQFFGPGTRLTVL.

V gene TRBV29-1 combines with J gene TRBJ2-7, with a possible D match to TRBD2 (6 bases). The CDR3 extends over 11 amino acids. The germline CDR1 and CDR2 sequences are SQVTM and ANQGSEA. V lost 2 bases, J lost 8 bases, and 10 bases lay in between. The CDR3 reads CSVEWAGQQYF. The CDR3 DNA is TGCAGCGTTGAATGGGCGGGACAGCAGTACTTC.

In this sample, this clone turned up many times. J is TRBJ1-2 and V is TRBV6-5; possibly TRBD1 for D (5 bases). The ends were cut back, 11 bases at V and 4 bases at J, with 17 bases in the middle. In germline, CDR1 is MNHEY, CDR2 SVGAGI. This CDR3 comprises 13 residues. The CDR3 is CAASRAGTYGYTF. CDR3 coding DNA: TGTGCCGCATCACGGGCAGGGACCTATGGCTACACCTTC.

V gene TRBV27 combines with J gene TRBJ2-3, with D tentatively TRBD1 (6 bases). The V end lost 6 bases, the J end lost 0 bases, and 13 bases lay between the germline ends. Germline CDR1 MNHEY, CDR2 SMNVEV (reference sequence). CDR3 length: 15 amino acids. This CDR3 is CASRYRDSSTDTQYF. The CDR3 DNA sequence: TGTGCCAGCAGGTACAGGGATTCTAGCACAGATACGCAGTATTTT.

This chain uses TRBV5-1 with TRBJ2-1, with D perhaps TRBD2 (6 bases). The CDR3 loop spans 12 amino acids. Trimming pared 2 bases from V and 8 bases from J, leaving 8 bases between. Germline assignment: CDR1 SGHRS and CDR2 YFSETQ. In DNA, the CDR3 is TGCGCCAGCAGCTTCTCGGGGGATGAGCAGTTCTTC. Translated, it gives CASSFSGDEQFF.

The chain is built from TRBV5-1 and TRBJ1-2; D remains unclear. V gave up 0 bases and J gave up 9 bases, with 12 bases separating them. CDR3 size: 13 residues. From germline, CDR1 is SGHRS and CDR2 YFSETQ. The chain's CDR3 is CASSLGTSWSYTF. CDR3 in DNA: TGCGCCAGCAGCTTGGGCACTTCCTGGAGCTACACCTTC.

The gene calls are TRBV5-8 and TRBJ1-2; unclear D gene. V lost 4 bases to trimming and J lost 2 bases, with 6 bases between them. The V gene's germline CDR1 is SGHTS and CDR2 YDEGEE. The CDR3 extends over 12 amino acids. Here the CDR3 DNA reads TGTGCCAGCAGCCCAATCAACTATGGCTACACCTTC. Translation: CASSPINYGYTF.

The V call is TRBV30, the J call TRBJ2-3, with no clear D. The germline CDR1 and CDR2 sequences are GTSNPN and SVGIG (reference sequence). CDR3 length equals 13 residues. Between the trimmed V and J ends, which lost 0 bases and 2 bases, there was a span of 6 bases. CDR3 amino acids: CAWSVAFTDTQYF. CDR3 coding DNA: TGTGCCTGGAGTGTCGCGTTCACAGATACGCAGTATTTT.